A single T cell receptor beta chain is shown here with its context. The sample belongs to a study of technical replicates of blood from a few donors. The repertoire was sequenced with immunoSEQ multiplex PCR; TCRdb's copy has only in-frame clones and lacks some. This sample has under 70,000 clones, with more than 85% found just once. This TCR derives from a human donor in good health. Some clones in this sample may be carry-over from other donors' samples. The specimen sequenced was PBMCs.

The CDR3 bases are TGTGCCAGCAGCGCCAGGGAGCCACGAGAGGGGGGGGCCTCGGAGACCCAGTACTTC. Translation gives CASSAREPREGGASETQYF. V and J are TRBV9 and TRBJ2-5, with D tentatively TRBD2 (7 bases). The CDR3 length is 19 residues. Trimming shortened V by 3 bases and J by 5 bases, and 29 bases separated the two germline ends. From germline, CDR1 is SGDLS and CDR2 YYNGEE. Based on the CDR3 plus reference TRBV9 and TRBJ2-5, the full variable domain is DSGVTQTPKHLITATGQRVTLRCSPRSGDLSVYWYQQSLDQGLQFLIQYYNGEERAKGNILERFSAQQFPDLHSELNLSSLELGDSALYFCASSAREPREGGASETQYFGPGTRLLVL.